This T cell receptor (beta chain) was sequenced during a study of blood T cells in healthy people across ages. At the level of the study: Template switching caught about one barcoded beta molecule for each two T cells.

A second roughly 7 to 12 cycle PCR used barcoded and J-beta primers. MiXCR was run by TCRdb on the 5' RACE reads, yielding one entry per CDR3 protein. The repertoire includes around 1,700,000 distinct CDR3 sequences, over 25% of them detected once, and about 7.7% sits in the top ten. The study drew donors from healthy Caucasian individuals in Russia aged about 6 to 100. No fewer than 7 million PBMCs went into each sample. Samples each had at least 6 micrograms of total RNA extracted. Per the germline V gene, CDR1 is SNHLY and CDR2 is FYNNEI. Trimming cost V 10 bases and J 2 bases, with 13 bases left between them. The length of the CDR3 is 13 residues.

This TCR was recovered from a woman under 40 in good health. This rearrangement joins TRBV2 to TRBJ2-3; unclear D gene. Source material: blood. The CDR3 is CATHMELTDTQYF. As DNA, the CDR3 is TGTGCCACCCACATGGAGCTCACAGATACGCAGTATTTT.